This TCR beta chain comes out of a study of blood T cell repertoires in COVID-19. Using immunoSEQ multiplex PCR, the repertoire was profiled, and TCRdb retains in-frame clones only, with some absent. The sample consists of roughly 39,000 clones, approximately 93% of them appearing once. The CDR3 runs 13 residues. In germline, CDR1 is WSHSY, CDR2 SAAADI. V lost 8 bases and J lost 4; bases outside the gene matches: 6. The sample was peripheral blood. The clonotype was recovered from a human donor with active COVID-19. The donor label of this sample is uncertain. This chain links TRBV10-2 with TRBJ2-7, with 9 bases fitting TRBD1. The DNA of the CDR3 is TGCGCCAGCGCTGACAGGGGGAAGTACGAGCAGTACTTC. It encodes CASADRGKYEQYF.